What follows are 13 T cell receptor beta chains derived from one specimen sequenced in a study of molecular identifiers for immune sequencing clone quantification. TCRdb reprocessed the PCR reads via MiXCR and lists one record per CDR3 protein. The sample lists under 650,000 distinct CDR3 sequences, 15% to 20% seen once, with 0.7% to 1% in the top ten. Source material: naive CD8+ T cells from blood, with Jurkat cell RNA spiked in. Subset given: FACS-sorted CD8+CD4-CCR7+CD45RA+ naive T cells. Source of these receptors: a human donor in good health. Some libraries in this study had Jurkat cell RNA spiked in.

This clonotype was seen repeatedly, ten times or more. The chain links TRBV7-9 to TRBJ1-6; perhaps TRBD1 as D (5 bases). The V end was cut by 1 base, the J end by 6 bases, with 16 bases between. Germline V gene sequence: CDR1 SEHNR, CDR2 FQNEAQ (reference sequence). This CDR3 has 17 amino acids. Here the CDR3 DNA reads TGTGCCAGCAGCTTAGGGGCGGGGCAGGAACCTAATTCACCCCTCCACTTT. This gives the protein CASSLGAGQEPNSPLHF. Using reference TRBV7-9 and TRBJ1-6 for the parts outside the CDR3, the full variable domain is DTGVSQNPRHKITKRGQNVTFRCDPISEHNRLYWYRQTLGQGPEFLTYFQNEAQLEKSRLLSDRFSAERPKGSFSTLEIQRTEQGDSAMYLCASSLGAGQEPNSPLHFGNGTRLTVT.

Note on this clonotype: One base away lies a much larger clone, so this may be a sequencing read error. The V and J genes are TRBV5-3 and TRBJ2-5; 7 bases agree with TRBD2. TRBV5-3 is identified as an open reading frame with a role that is uncertain. The CDR3 spans 15 residues. The CDR3, as DNA: TGTACCAGCAGCGGCGGTCTAGCGGACCAAGAGACCCAGTACTTC. It translates to CTSSGGLADQETQYF.

The V and J genes are TRBV3-2 and TRBJ2-4. TRBV3-2 is marked as a pseudogene. The CDR3 spans 17 residues. The CDR3 loop is CASSQDVPHGAKNIQYF. The DNA of the CDR3 is TGTGCCAGCAGCCAAGACGTTCCCCATGGGGCCAAAAACATTCAGTACTTC.

In its sample, this clonotype was seen many times. The CDR3 nucleotides read TGCGCCAGCAGCTTGGGACTAGCATTGAGCACAGATACGCAGTATTTT. Residues: CASSLGLALSTDTQYF. The gene calls are TRBV5-1 and TRBJ2-3, with TRBD2 matching 7 bases. The CDR3 loop spans 16 amino acids. With 0 bases clipped from V and 0 bases from J, the junction kept 4 bases outside the gene matches. Germline loops: CDR1 SGHRS, CDR2 YFSETQ.

This clonotype occurred many times. V and J are TRBV6-5 and TRBJ2-7, with D perhaps matching TRBD2 (6 bases). V lost 0 bases and J lost 3, with 9 bases in between. Germline loops: CDR1 MNHEY, CDR2 SVGAGI. There are 14 residues in the CDR3. The CDR3 loop reads CASSYSGSDYEQYF. CDR3 DNA sequence: TGTGCCAGCAGTTACTCCGGGAGTGACTACGAGCAGTACTTC.

At least ten counts were recorded for this clonotype. The V call is TRBV24-1, the J call TRBJ2-2; D is uncertain. V was cut by 4 bases and J by 6 bases, with 8 bases left in between. Germline values: CDR1 KGHDR, CDR2 SFDVKD. The CDR3 sequence is 13 residues long. The CDR3 sequence is CATSEGFAGELFF. For the CDR3, the DNA is TGTGCCACCAGTGAGGGATTCGCCGGGGAGCTGTTTTTT.

This clonotype was counted only a few times. This sequence joins TRBV10-2 and TRBJ2-7; D unclear. V lost 7 bases and J lost 7, with 11 bases in between. CDR1 is WSHSY and CDR2 is SAAADI in the germline V gene. The CDR3 is 11 amino acids. The CDR3 sequence: CASNQGGEQYF. The CDR3 coding sequence is TGCGCCAGCAACCAAGGTGGAGAGCAGTACTTC.

This clonotype was seen only a few times. The chain has TRBV3-1 and TRBJ2-2; D is undetermined. The CDR3 runs 16 residues. Germline assignment: CDR1 LGHDT and CDR2 YNNKEL (reference sequence). Trimming stripped 0 bases from V and 5 bases from J, with 13 bases between. The CDR3 here is CASSQDRVRPTGELFF. The CDR3 DNA sequence: TGTGCCAGCAGCCAAGACCGGGTTCGCCCGACCGGGGAGCTGTTTTTT.

This clonotype was detected many times. The chain carries TRBV4-2 and TRBJ1-1; D is perhaps TRBD1 (6 bases). Trimming left V 0 bases short and J 4 bases short, with 24 bases between. Germline loops: CDR1 LGHNA, CDR2 YNFKEQ. CDR3 size: 19 residues. The CDR3 loop reads CASSQEGGMAGLLGTEAFF. DNA for the CDR3: TGTGCCAGCAGCCAAGAAGGGGGGATGGCAGGGCTGTTGGGCACTGAAGCTTTCTTT.

Notes on this clonotype: A much more abundant neighbour one base away suggests this may be a read error. The conserved phenylalanine or tryptophan is not found at the CDR3 terminus, so this likely reflects a read error. This chain links TRBV6-2 or TRBV6-3 with TRBJ1-1; D might be TRBD1 (5 bases). The germline V gene has CDR1 MNHEY and CDR2 SVGEGT. This CDR3 is built from 13 residues. Trimming took 1 base from V and 4 from J, leaving 7 bases between them. DNA for the CDR3: TGTGCCAGCAGTTACTTAGGGGTCACTGAAGCTTTCCTT. This codes for CASSYLGVTEAFL.

The chain recombines TRBV2 with TRBJ2-1, with 10 bases that match TRBD1. The CDR3 is 16 amino acids. Looked up from germline, CDR1 is SNHLY and CDR2 is FYNNEI. Trimming removed 1 base from V and 7 bases from J; junction bases left unmatched: 7. The CDR3 nucleotides read TGTGCCAGCAGTGAAGGGGACAGGGGTGTCCTAAATGAGCAGTTCTTC. Its translation: CASSEGDRGVLNEQFF.

The chain has TRBV29-1 and TRBJ1-2; 8 positions match TRBD1. V was pared by 4 bases and J by 3 bases, with 1 base of the junction left unmatched. The CDR3 runs 12 residues. The germline V gene has CDR1 SQVTM and CDR2 ANQGSEA. Written as DNA, the CDR3 is TGCAGCGTTGTGGACAGGGACTATGGCTACACCTTC. Encoded protein: CSVVDRDYGYTF.

This clonotype showed up just a few times. V usage is TRBV2 and J usage is TRBJ2-5; 10 nucleotides match TRBD2. Germline V gene sequence: CDR1 SNHLY, CDR2 FYNNEI. The CDR3 contains 15 residues. J was trimmed by 3 bases and V by 3 bases; bases with no gene match: 4. CDR3 protein: CASSDALAGKETQYF. DNA for the CDR3: TGTGCCAGCAGTGATGCACTAGCGGGGAAAGAGACCCAGTACTTC.